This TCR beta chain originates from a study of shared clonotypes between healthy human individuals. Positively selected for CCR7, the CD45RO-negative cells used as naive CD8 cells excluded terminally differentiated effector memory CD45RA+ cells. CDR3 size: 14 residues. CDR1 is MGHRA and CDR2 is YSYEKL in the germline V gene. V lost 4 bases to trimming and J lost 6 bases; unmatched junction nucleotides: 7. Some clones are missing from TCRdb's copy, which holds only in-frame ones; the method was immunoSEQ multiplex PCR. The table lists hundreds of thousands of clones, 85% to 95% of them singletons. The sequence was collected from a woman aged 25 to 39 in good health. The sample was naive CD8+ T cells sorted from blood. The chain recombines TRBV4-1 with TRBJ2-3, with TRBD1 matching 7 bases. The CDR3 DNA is TGCGCCAGCAGCCCGGGACAGCCCTTGGATACGCAGTATTTT. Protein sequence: CASSPGQPLDTQYF.